This TCR beta chain was sequenced in a study of blood T cell repertoires in COVID-19. Looking at the study overall: In each case, the material was cDNA or gDNA derived from T cells, B-cell-depleted T cells, or PBMCs.

Trimming pared 4 bases from V and 7 bases from J, leaving 10 bases between. The CDR3 is 11 amino acids. Germline V lookup: CDR1 DFQATT, CDR2 SNEGSKA (reference sequence). This clone showed up just once. Authors' processing steps: Reference gene primer amplification gave nucleated cell count estimates. Clones were sequenced by immunoSEQ multiplex PCR, and TCRdb holds only the in-frame ones, with some missing. Clone size and V and J calls were adopted from that table, with D and trimming inferred from the DNA. The sample lists some 70,000 clones; more than 80% were seen once. Sequenced material: peripheral blood. The chain recombines TRBV20-1 with TRBJ1-2, with a weak D call TRBD1 (5 bases). The sequence was obtained from a woman between 65 and 79 years old with acute or convalescent COVID-19. CDR3 coding DNA: TGCAGTGCTATCTTCAGGGCTGGCTACACCTTC. Amino acid sequence: CSAIFRAGYTF.